The next 18 T cell receptor beta chains were all read from a single sample in a study of blood T cell repertoires in COVID-19. Assay: immunoSEQ multiplex PCR; the TCRdb copy retains only in-frame clones and omits some. Of more than 40,000 clones in the sample, approximately 86% were seen once. The sample was peripheral blood. These receptors were obtained from an elderly woman with acute or convalescent COVID-19.

This chain joins TRBV5-8 and TRBJ1-5; D is unclear. V shed 0 bases and J shed 0 bases, with 13 bases lying between them. Germline V gene sequence: CDR1 SGHTS, CDR2 YDEGEE. The CDR3 is 17 residues long. The CDR3 reads CASSLVLGDYSNQPQHF. The CDR3 DNA is TGTGCCAGCAGCTTGGTCTTAGGAGACTATAGCAATCAGCCCCAGCATTTT. Looking up the rest from reference TRBV5-8 and TRBJ1-5 gives the full variable domain: EAGVTQSPTHLIKTRGQQATLRCSPISGHTSVYWYQQALGLGLQFLLWYDEGEERNRGNFPPRFSGRQFPNYSSELNVNALELEDSALYLCASSLVLGDYSNQPQHFGDGTRLSIL.

This rearrangement joins TRBV7-9 to TRBJ1-1, with 11 nucleotides matching TRBD1. V lost 4 bases and J lost 3; bases outside the gene matches: 7. The CDR3 length is 16 residues. Germline CDR1 reads SEHNR; CDR2 reads FQNEAQ (reference sequence). Here the CDR3 DNA reads TGTGCCAGCAGCTCACGGACAGGGGGCGCCGACACTGAAGCTTTCTTT. This encodes CASSSRTGGADTEAFF.

The J gene is TRBJ2-5, the V gene TRBV9; 9 positions match TRBD1. CDR1 is SGDLS and CDR2 is YYNGEE in the germline V gene. The CDR3 has 15 residues. Unmatched junction bases numbered 4, after V lost 2 bases and J lost 2 bases. CDR3 DNA: TGTGCCAGCAGCGTTGGGACAGGGACACAAGAGACCCAGTACTTC. Translation: CASSVGTGTQETQYF.

This clone was recorded once. CDR3: CASSVDRNYGYTF. The CDR3 DNA follows: TGTGCCAGCAGTGTCGACAGGAACTATGGCTACACCTTC. This chain joins TRBV2 and TRBJ1-2, with a tentative D call TRBD1 (6 bases). The germline V gene encodes CDR1 SNHLY and CDR2 FYNNEI. CDR3 length: 13 residues. Trimming left V 4 bases short and J 2 bases short, with 8 bases between.

Relative to its sample, this clone is large. This chain joins TRBV12-3 or TRBV12-4 and TRBJ1-1; D unresolved. The CDR3 has 13 amino acids. V lost 1 base and J lost 3, with 6 bases in between. CDR3: CASSLVRDTEAFF. DNA for the CDR3: TGTGCCAGCAGTTTAGTTCGGGACACTGAAGCTTTCTTT.

The V gene is TRBV5-1, the J gene TRBJ1-5; D remains unclear. Trimming took 2 bases from V and 2 from J, leaving 11 bases between them. Per germline, CDR1 SGHRS and CDR2 YFSETQ. The CDR3 is made up of 15 amino acids. CDR3 in amino acids: CASSFTGDGNQPQHF. As DNA, the CDR3 is TGCGCCAGCAGCTTTACCGGGGATGGCAATCAGCCCCAGCATTTT.

CDR3 nucleotides: TGTGCCAGCAGTTACGACAGGGATCAGCCCCAGCATTTT. Translating it yields CASSYDRDQPQHF. The chain employs TRBV6-5 and TRBJ1-5; 7 bases agree with TRBD1. The CDR3 consists of 13 residues. Looked up from germline, CDR1 is MNHEY and CDR2 is SVGAGI. V shed 2 bases and J 5 bases; nucleotides not matched to a gene: 0.

This chain uses TRBV7-2 with TRBJ2-7; the match to TRBD2 covers 13 bases. The CDR3 totals 16 residues. CDR1 is SGHTA and CDR2 is FQGNSA in the germline V gene. V lost 5 bases to trimming and J lost 0 bases; unmatched junction nucleotides: 4. CDR3 DNA sequence: TGTGCCAGCAGCGAGGGACTAGCGGGGTTCTCCTACGAGCAGTACTTC. Encoded protein: CASSEGLAGFSYEQYF. Based on the CDR3 plus reference TRBV7-2 and TRBJ2-7, the full variable domain is GAGVSQSPSNKVTEKGKDVELRCDPISGHTALYWYRQSLGQGLEFLIYFQGNSAPDKSGLPSDRFSAERTGGSVSTLTIQRTQQEDSAVYLCASSEGLAGFSYEQYFGPGTRLTVT.

The genes are TRBV3-1 (or the pseudogene TRBV3-2) and TRBJ2-3; D is unresolved. CDR3 size: 12 residues. Trimming removed 3 bases from V and 6 bases from J, with 7 bases in between. CDR1 and CDR2 (germline): LGHDT, YNNKEL (reference sequence). The CDR3 DNA sequence: TGTGCCAGCAGCCACCCCTTGGATACGCAGTATTTT. Translation: CASSHPLDTQYF.

The chain combines TRBV5-1 with TRBJ2-2; D may be TRBD2 (6 bases). The V gene's germline CDR1 is SGHRS and CDR2 YFSETQ. This CDR3 contains 15 residues. Deletions cut 3 bases from V and 5 bases from J, with 14 bases between. The CDR3 DNA reads TGCGCCAGCAGCTCTAACGGGGGAGAGACCGGGGAGCTGTTTTTT. It yields the protein CASSSNGGETGELFF.

The J gene is TRBJ2-2, the V gene TRBV15, with D perhaps matching TRBD1 (6 bases). Trimming shortened V by 6 bases and J by 3 bases, and 17 bases separated the two germline ends. The length of the CDR3 is 16 residues. From germline, CDR1 is LNHNV and CDR2 YYDKDF (reference sequence). Here the CDR3 reads CATRERFAGDTGELFF. The CDR3 DNA sequence: TGTGCCACCAGAGAGAGATTCGCAGGGGACACCGGGGAGCTGTTTTTT.

The J gene is TRBJ1-1, the V gene TRBV20-1, with D unclear. Between the trimmed V and J ends, which lost 3 bases and 4 bases, there was a span of 12 bases. Looked up from germline, CDR1 is DFQATT and CDR2 is SNEGSKA (reference sequence). CDR3 size: 13 residues. DNA for the CDR3: TGCAGTGCTAGTAACCCACAGAGCACTGAAGCTTTCTTT. This codes for CSASNPQSTEAFF.

V and J are TRBV19 and TRBJ2-1; D is unclear. Germline lookup yields CDR1 LNHDA and CDR2 SQIVND (reference sequence). V was cut by 4 bases and J by 0 bases, with 7 bases left in between. CDR3 length: 14 amino acids. This CDR3 is CASSTVSSYNEQFF. The CDR3 nucleotides are TGTGCCAGTAGTACGGTGAGCTCCTACAATGAGCAGTTCTTC. The complete variable domain, with remaining parts taken from reference TRBV19 and TRBJ2-1, reads DGGITQSPKYLFRKEGQNVTLSCEQNLNHDAMYWYRQDPGQGLRLIYYSQIVNDFQKGDIAEGYSVSREKKESFPLTVTSAQKNPTAFYLCASSTVSSYNEQFFGPGTRLTVL.

The count of this clone is one. This rearrangement joins TRBV5-5 to TRBJ2-7; TRBD2 is a possible D gene (5 bases). V lost 3 bases, J lost 3 bases, and 10 bases lay in between. The germline V gene has CDR1 SGHKS and CDR2 YYEKEE (reference sequence). The CDR3 has 13 residues. This CDR3 reads CASSSGSLYEQYF. The CDR3 bases are TGTGCCAGCAGCTCGGGATCACTCTACGAGCAGTACTTC.

This chain links TRBV11-2 with TRBJ2-7; TRBD1 aligns across 9 bases. CDR1 is SGHAT, CDR2 FQNNGV, per germline. With V trimmed by 5 bases and J by 3 bases, 8 bases remained unmatched. The CDR3 is 15 residues long. The DNA of the CDR3 is TGTGCCAGCAGCCCCCTGACAGGGGGGTTCTACGAGCAGTACTTC. Protein product: CASSPLTGGFYEQYF. Based on the CDR3 plus reference TRBV11-2 and TRBJ2-7, the full variable domain is EAGVAQSPRYKIIEKRQSVAFWCNPISGHATLYWYQQILGQGPKLLIQFQNNGVVDDSQLPKDRFSAERLKGVDSTLKIQPAKLEDSAVYLCASSPLTGGFYEQYFGPGTRLTVT.

This clone turned up a few times. This chain links TRBV7-8 with TRBJ2-1; no clear D gene. The CDR3 is made up of 17 amino acids. Trimming stripped 7 bases from V and 0 bases from J, with 19 bases between. Germline CDR1 reads SGHVS; CDR2 reads FQNEAQ. The DNA of the CDR3 is TGTGCCAGCACCCCGTCCCTAACGGTGAGCTCCTACAATGAGCAGTTCTTC. It specifies CASTPSLTVSSYNEQFF.

The chain is built from TRBV9 and TRBJ2-1; possibly TRBD2 for D (6 bases). The V and J ends lost 0 bases and 5 bases respectively, with 18 bases between them. This CDR3 is built from 17 residues. The germline CDR1 and CDR2 sequences are SGDLS and YYNGEE. CDR3 DNA sequence: TGTGCCAGCAGCGTAGGGCTAGGAGGGAGTTTGAACAATGAGCAGTTCTTC. Translation gives CASSVGLGGSLNNEQFF. The variable domain in full, with the rest retrieved from reference TRBV9 and TRBJ2-1, is DSGVTQTPKHLITATGQRVTLRCSPRSGDLSVYWYQQSLDQGLQFLIQYYNGEERAKGNILERFSAQQFPDLHSELNLSSLELGDSALYFCASSVGLGGSLNNEQFFGPGTRLTVL.

The rearrangement links TRBV5-8 to TRBJ1-3; the match to TRBD1 covers 9 bases. Germline V lookup: CDR1 SGHTS, CDR2 YDEGEE. J gave up 3 bases and V 4 bases, and 2 bases lay outside the gene matches. The CDR3 is 14 residues long. CDR3 protein: CASSPGQGGNTIYF. The CDR3 bases are TGTGCCAGCAGCCCGGGACAGGGTGGAAACACCATATATTTT.